The text below deals with one T cell receptor beta chain. This record comes from a study of blood T cell repertoires in COVID-19. Trimming pared 3 bases from V and 0 bases from J, leaving 11 bases between. This CDR3 is 15 amino acids long. Germline V gene data show CDR1 as LNHDA and CDR2 as SQIVND (reference sequence). Sequenced by immunoSEQ multiplex PCR; TCRdb stores in-frame clones only, minus some. The sample contains over 25,000 clones, about four fifths of which appear only once. The clonotype originates from an elderly man with acute or convalescent COVID-19. Sequencing was performed on peripheral blood. This rearrangement joins TRBV19 to TRBJ1-1; D remains unclear. CDR3 in amino acids: CASSIPGIMNTEAFF. The CDR3 nucleotides are TGTGCCAGTAGTATCCCGGGTATCATGAACACTGAAGCTTTCTTT. Combining the CDR3 with reference TRBV19 and TRBJ1-1 gives the whole variable domain DGGITQSPKYLFRKEGQNVTLSCEQNLNHDAMYWYRQDPGQGLRLIYYSQIVNDFQKGDIAEGYSVSREKKESFPLTVTSAQKNPTAFYLCASSIPGIMNTEAFFGQGTRLTVV.